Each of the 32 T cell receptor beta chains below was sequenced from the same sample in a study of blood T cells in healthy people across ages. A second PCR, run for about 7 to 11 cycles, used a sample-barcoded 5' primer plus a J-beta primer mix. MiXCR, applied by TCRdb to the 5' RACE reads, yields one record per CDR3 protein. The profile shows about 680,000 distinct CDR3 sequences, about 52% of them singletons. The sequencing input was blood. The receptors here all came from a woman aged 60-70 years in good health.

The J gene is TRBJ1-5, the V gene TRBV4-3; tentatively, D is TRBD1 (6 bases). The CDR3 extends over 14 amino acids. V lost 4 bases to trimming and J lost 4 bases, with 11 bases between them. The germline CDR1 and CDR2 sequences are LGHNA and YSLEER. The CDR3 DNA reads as TGCGCCAGCAGCCTAGAGAGGGGGAATCAGCCCCAGCATTTT. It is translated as CASSLERGNQPQHF.

CDR3 DNA sequence: TGTGCCAGCAGTGAAGAGGTAGAGACCGAGCAGTACTTC. The encoded protein is CASSEEVETEQYF. The V call is TRBV2, the J call TRBJ2-5, with D hard to call. The better agreement between TRBJ2-7 and the DNA end casts doubt on the J call. This CDR3 has 13 residues. CDR1 is SNHLY and CDR2 is FYNNEI in the germline V gene.

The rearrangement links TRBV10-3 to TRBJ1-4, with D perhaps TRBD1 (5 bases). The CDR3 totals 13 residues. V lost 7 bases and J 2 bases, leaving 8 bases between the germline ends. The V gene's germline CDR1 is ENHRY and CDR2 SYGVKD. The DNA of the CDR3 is TGTGCCATCACCGGGGCCACTAATGAAAAACTGTTTTTT. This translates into CAITGATNEKLFF.

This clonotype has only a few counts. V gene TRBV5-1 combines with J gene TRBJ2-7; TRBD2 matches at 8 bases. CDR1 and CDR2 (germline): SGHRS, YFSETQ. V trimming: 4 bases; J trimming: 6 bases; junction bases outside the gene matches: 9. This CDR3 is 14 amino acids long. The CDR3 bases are TGCGCCAGCAGCAAACTAGCGGCTACAAGCGAGCAGTACTTC. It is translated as CASSKLAATSEQYF.

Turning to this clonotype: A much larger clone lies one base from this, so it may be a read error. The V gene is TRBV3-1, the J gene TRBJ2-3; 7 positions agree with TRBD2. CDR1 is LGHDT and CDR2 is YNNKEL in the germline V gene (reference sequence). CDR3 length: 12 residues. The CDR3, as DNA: TGTGCCAGCAGCCCCTCTAGCGGCACGCTGTATTTT. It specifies CASSPSSGTLYF.

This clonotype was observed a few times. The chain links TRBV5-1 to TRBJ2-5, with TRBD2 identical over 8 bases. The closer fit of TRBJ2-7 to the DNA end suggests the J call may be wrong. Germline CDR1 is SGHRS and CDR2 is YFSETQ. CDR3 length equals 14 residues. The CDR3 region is CASSPGLAEYEQYF. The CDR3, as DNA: TGCGCCAGCAGCCCCGGACTAGCCGAATACGAGCAGTACTTC.

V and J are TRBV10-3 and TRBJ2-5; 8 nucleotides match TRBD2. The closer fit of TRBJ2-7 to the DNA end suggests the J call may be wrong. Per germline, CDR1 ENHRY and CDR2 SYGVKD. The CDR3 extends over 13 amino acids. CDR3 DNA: TGTGCCATCAGTGATCAGCGGGAGCACGAGCAGTACTTC. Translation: CAISDQREHEQYF.

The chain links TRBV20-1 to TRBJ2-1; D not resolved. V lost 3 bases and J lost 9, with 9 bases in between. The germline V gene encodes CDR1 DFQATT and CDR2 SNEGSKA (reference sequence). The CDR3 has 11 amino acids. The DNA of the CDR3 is TGCAGTGCTAGGCCGGAGAGTGAGCAGTTCTTC. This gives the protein CSARPESEQFF.

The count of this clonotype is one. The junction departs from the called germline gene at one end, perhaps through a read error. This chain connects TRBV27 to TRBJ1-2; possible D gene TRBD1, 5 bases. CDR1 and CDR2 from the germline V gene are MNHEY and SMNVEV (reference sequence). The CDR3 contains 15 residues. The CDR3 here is CASSPSGMGNFGYTF. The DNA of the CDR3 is TGTGCCAGCAGTCCATCAGGGATGGGGAACTTTGGCTACACCTTC.

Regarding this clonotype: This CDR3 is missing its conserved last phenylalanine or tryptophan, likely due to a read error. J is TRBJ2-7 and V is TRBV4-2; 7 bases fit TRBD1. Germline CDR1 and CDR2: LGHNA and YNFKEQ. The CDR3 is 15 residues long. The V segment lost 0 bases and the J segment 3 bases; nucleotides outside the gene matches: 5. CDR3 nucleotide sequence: TGTGCCAGCAGCCAAGAGGTGTCAGGGGGCTACGAGCAGTACTCC. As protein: CASSQEVSGGYEQYS.

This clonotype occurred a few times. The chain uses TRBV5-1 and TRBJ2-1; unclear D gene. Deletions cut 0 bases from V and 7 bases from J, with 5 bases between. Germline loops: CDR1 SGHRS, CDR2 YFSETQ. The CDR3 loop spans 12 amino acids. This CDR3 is CASSLDRNEQFF. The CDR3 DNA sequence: TGCGCCAGCAGCTTGGATAGGAATGAGCAGTTCTTC.

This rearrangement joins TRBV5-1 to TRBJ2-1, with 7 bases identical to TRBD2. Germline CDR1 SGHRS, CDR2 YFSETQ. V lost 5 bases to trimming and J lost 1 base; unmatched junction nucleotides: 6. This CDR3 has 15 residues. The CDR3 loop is CASRNTGGSYNEQFF. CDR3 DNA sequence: TGCGCCAGCAGGAACACGGGAGGATCCTACAATGAGCAGTTCTTC.

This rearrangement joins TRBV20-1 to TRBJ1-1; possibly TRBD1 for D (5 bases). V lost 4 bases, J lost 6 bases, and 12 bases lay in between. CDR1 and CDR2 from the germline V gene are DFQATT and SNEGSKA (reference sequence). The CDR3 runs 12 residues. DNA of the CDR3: TGCAGTGCTATAGGAGGGACGGCTGAAGCTTTCTTT. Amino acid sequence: CSAIGGTAEAFF.

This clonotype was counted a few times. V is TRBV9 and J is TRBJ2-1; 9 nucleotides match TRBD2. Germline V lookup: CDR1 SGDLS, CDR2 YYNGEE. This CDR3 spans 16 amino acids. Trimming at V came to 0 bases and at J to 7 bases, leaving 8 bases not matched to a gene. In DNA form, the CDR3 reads TGTGCCAGCAGCGTAGAGCTAGCGGGACTTGGGAATGAGCAGTTCTTC. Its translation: CASSVELAGLGNEQFF.

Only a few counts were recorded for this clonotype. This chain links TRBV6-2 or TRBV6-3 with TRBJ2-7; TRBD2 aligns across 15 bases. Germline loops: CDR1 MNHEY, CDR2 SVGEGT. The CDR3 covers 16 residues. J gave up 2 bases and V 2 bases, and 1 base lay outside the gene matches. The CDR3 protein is CASSYGLAGGPYEQYF. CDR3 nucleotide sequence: TGTGCCAGCAGTTACGGACTAGCGGGAGGGCCCTACGAGCAGTACTTC.

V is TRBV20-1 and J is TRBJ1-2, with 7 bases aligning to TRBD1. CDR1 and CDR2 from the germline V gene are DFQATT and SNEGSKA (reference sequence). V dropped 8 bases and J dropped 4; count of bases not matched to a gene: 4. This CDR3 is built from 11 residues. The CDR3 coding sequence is TGCAGTTGGGACAGCATCTATGGCTACACCTTC. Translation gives CSWDSIYGYTF.

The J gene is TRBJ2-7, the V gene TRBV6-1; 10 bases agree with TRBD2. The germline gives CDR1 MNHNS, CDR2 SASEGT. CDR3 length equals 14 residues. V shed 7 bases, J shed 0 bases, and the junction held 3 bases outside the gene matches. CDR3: CASTLAGSSYEQYF. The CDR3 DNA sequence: TGTGCCAGCACACTAGCGGGGAGCTCCTACGAGCAGTACTTC.

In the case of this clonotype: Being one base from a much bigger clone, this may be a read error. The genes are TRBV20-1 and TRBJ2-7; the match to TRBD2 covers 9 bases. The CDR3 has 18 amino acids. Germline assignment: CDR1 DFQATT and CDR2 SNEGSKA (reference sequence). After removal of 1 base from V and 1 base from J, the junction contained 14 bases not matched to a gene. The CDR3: CSARGLGGRDSSSYEQYF. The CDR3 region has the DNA TGCAGTGCTAGAGGCCTGGGCGGGAGGGATTCTTCATCCTACGAGCAGTACTTC.

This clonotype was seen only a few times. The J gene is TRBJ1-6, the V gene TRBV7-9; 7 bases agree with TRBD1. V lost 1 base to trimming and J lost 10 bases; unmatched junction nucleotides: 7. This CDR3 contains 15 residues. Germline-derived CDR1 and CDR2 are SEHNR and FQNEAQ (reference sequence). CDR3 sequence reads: CASSLGGTAASPLHF. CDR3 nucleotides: TGTGCCAGCAGCTTAGGAGGGACAGCAGCCTCACCCCTCCACTTT.

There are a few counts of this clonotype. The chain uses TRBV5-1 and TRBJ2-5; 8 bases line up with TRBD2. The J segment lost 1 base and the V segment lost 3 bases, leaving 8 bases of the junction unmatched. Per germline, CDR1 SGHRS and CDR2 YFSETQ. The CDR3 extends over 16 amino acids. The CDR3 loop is CASSSERETLQETQYF. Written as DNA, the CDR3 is TGCGCCAGCAGCTCCGAGCGGGAGACCCTCCAAGAGACCCAGTACTTC.

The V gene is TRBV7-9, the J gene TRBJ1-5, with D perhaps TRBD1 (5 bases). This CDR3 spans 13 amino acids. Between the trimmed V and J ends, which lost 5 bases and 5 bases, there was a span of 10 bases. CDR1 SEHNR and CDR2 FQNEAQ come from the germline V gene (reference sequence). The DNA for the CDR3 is TGTGCCAGCAGCCAGGGATTTCATCAGCCCCAGCATTTT. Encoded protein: CASSQGFHQPQHF.

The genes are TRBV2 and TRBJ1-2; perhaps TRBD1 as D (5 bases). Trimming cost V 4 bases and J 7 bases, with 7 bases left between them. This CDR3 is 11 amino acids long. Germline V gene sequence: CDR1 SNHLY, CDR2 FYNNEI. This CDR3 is CASSAGTGYTF. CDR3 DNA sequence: TGTGCCAGCAGTGCAGGGACTGGCTACACCTTC.

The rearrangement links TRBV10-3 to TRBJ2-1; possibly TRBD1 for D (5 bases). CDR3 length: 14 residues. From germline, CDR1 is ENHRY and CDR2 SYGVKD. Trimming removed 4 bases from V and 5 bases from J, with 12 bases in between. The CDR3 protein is CAISGVRQHNEQFF. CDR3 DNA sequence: TGTGCCATCAGTGGGGTCCGACAGCACAATGAGCAGTTCTTC.

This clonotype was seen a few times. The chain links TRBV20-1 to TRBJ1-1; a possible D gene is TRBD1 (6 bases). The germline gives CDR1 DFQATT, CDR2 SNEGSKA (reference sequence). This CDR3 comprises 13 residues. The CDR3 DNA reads TGCAGGCTTAGTCGCCGAGGGGGCACTGAAGCTTTCTTT. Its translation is CRLSRRGGTEAFF.

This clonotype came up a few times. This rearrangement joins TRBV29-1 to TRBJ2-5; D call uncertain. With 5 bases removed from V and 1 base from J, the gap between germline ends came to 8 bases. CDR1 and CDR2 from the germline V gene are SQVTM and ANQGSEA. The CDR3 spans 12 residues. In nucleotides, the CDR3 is TGCAGCGTTAGTAAGGCCCAAGAGACCCAGTACTTC. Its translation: CSVSKAQETQYF.

The DNA of the CDR3 is TGTGCCACCAGTGATTTGGGGGGGCCCCAAGAGACCCAGTACTTC. This translates into CATSDLGGPQETQYF. The chain joins TRBV24-1 to TRBJ2-5; the D call may be TRBD1 or TRBD2 (6 bases each). CDR1 and CDR2 from the germline V gene are KGHDR and SFDVKD. V lost 0 bases and J 1 base, leaving 8 bases between the germline ends. The CDR3 contains 15 residues.

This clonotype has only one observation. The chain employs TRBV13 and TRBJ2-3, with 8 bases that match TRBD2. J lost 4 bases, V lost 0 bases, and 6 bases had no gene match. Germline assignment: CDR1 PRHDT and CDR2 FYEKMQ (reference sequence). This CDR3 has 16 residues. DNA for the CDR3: TGTGCCAGCAGCTTAGGCCTTCGGGAGGGCCCAGATACGCAGTATTTT. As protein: CASSLGLREGPDTQYF.

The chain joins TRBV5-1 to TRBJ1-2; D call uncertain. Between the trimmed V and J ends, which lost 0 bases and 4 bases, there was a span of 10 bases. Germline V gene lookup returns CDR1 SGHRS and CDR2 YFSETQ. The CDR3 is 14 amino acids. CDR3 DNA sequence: TGCGCCAGCAGCTTGGAGTGGGGTTCCTATGGCTACACCTTC. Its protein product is CASSLEWGSYGYTF.

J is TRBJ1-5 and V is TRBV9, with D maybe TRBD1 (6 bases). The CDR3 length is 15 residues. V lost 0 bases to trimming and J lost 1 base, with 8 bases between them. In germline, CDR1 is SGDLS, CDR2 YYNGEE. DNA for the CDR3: TGTGCCAGCAGCGTAGAAGGACAGAGCAATCAGCCCCAGCATTTT. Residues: CASSVEGQSNQPQHF.

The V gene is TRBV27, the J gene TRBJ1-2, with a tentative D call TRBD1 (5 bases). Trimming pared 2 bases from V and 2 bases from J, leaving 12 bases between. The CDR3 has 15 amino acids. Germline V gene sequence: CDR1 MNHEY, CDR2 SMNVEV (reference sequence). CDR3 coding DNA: TGTGCCAGCAGTTTAAGGTACAGGTCAAACTATGGCTACACCTTC. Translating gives CASSLRYRSNYGYTF.

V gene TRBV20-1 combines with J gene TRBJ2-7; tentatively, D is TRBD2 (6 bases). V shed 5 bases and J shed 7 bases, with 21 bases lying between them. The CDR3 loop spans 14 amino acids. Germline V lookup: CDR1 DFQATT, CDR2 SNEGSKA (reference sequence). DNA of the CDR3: TGCAGTGCTCTTAGCGGAAACCCCTACAATGAGCAGTACTTC. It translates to CSALSGNPYNEQYF.

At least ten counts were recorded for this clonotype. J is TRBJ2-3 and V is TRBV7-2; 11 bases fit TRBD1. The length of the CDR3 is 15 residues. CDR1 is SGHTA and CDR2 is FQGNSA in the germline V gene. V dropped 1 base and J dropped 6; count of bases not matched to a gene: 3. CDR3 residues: CASSLGDRGGDTQYF. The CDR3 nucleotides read TGTGCCAGCAGCTTAGGGGACAGGGGGGGGGATACGCAGTATTTT. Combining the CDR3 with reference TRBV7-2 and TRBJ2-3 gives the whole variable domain GAGVSQSPSNKVTEKGKDVELRCDPISGHTALYWYRQSLGQGLEFLIYFQGNSAPDKSGLPSDRFSAERTGGSVSTLTIQRTQQEDSAVYLCASSLGDRGGDTQYFGPGTRLTVL.